This T cell receptor beta chain was retrieved from a study of neurological immune-mediated disorders. Study-level findings and limits: The expanded clones of different subjects shared no CDR3 amino acid sequences (suggesting private repertoires in all groups).

The team produced cDNA through 5'RACE using 10-nucleotide random UMIs. TCRdb ran MiXCR on the 5' RACE reads and lists one entry per CDR3 protein. The sample lists about 69,000 distinct CDR3 sequences, around 3.9% occurring once. This clonotype was detected ten times or more. Its antigen is not identified. This CDR3 is 12 amino acids long. V was pared by 5 bases and J by 6 bases, with 11 bases between. Looked up from germline, CDR1 is DFQATT and CDR2 is SNEGSKA (reference sequence). The rearrangement uses TRBV20-1 and TRBJ2-1; D gene unclear. The sequencing input was PBMCs. This sequence originates from a man between 25 and 39 years old with multiple sclerosis. The CDR3 loop reads CSASLHSNEQFF. Written as DNA, the CDR3 is TGCAGTGCTTCCTTGCATTCCAATGAGCAGTTCTTC.